These T cell receptor beta chains were read from a single sample in a study of OX40 agonist ivuxolimab in advanced cancers. Using immunoSEQ multiplex PCR, the repertoire was profiled, and TCRdb retains in-frame clones only, with some absent. There are about 51,000 clones in the sample; roughly four fifths occur only once, and about 3% lies in the top ten. The specimen comprised CD4+ or CD8+ T cells sorted from blood, sampled in a trial of the OX40 agonist ivuxolimab. All receptors come from an adult with an advanced solid tumor such as melanoma, head and neck, liver or kidney cancer. Each CDR3 is given with its conserved first and last residue. The order of the fields is J gene, clone size, D gene, V gene, CDR3 DNA, CDR3 protein. The D gene is left open where the match is weak. Expanded clones are given a class, and other clones once, few, many or no size at all.

>TRBJ2-1|few|TRBD2|TRBV5-1
TGCGCCAGCAGCTTTTTGACTAGCGGGGGCTATGAGCAGTTCTTC
CASSFLTSGGYEQFF
>TRBJ2-4|-|TRBD2|TRBV5-1
TGCGCCAGCAGCTCACAGCCGGCGGGGGACATTCAGTACTTC
CASSSQPAGDIQYF
>TRBJ2-7|-|-|TRBV5-1
TGCGCCAGCAGCTTGGTGGGGGGCCAGGACGAGCAGTACTTC
CASSLVGGQDEQYF
>TRBJ2-5|-|-|TRBV6-1
TGTGCCAGCAGTGATTCTGGGGGGGAGACCCAGTACTTC
CASSDSGGETQYF
>TRBJ2-5|-|TRBD2|TRBV11-2
TGTGCCAGCAGCTCCCAGCGGGGCGGGGAGACCCAGTACTTC
CASSSQRGGETQYF
>TRBJ2-3|-|TRBD1|TRBV14
TGTGCCAGCAGCCAAGTCGCAGGGGGCTCAGATACGCAGTATTTT
CASSQVAGGSDTQYF
>TRBJ1-4|-|-|TRBV6-5
TGTGCCAGCAGGAGACAAGGTGGTAATGAAAAACTGTTTTTT
CASRRQGGNEKLFF
>TRBJ1-2|-|-|TRBV7-9
TGTGCCAGCAGCTATCTGGGACATTTAGACTATGGCTACACCTTC
CASSYLGHLDYGYTF
>TRBJ1-3|-|-|TRBV15
TGTGCCACCAGCAGAGATTTGGGGGCGGGTGGAAACACCATATATTTT
CATSRDLGAGGNTIYF
>TRBJ2-1|once|-|TRBV6-6
TGTGCCAGCAGTCGGAGCTCCTACAATGAGCAGTTCTTC
CASSRSSYNEQFF
>TRBJ2-1|-|TRBD2|TRBV19
TGTGCCAGTAGTCCGGGACTAGCGGAGAATGAGCAGTTCTTC
CASSPGLAENEQFF
>TRBJ1-5|-|TRBD1|TRBV10-3
TGTGCCGTACAGGGGAGACGTGATCAGCCCCAGCATTTT
CAVQGRRDQPQHF
>TRBJ1-1|-|-|TRBV15
TGTGCCACCAGCAGAGATCCCGGTCGTGAAGAAGCTTTCTTT
CATSRDPGREEAFF
>TRBJ2-3|-|-|TRBV11-2
TGTGCCAGCAGCTTACGGCAGAGCACAGATACGCAGTATTTT
CASSLRQSTDTQYF
>TRBJ2-7|-|-|TRBV19
TGTGCCAGTAGTATGGGTCTAGACGAGCAGTACTTC
CASSMGLDEQYF
>TRBJ2-3|-|-|TRBV7-3
TGTGCCAGCAGCTCGGGGTTGCCGGCAGATACGCAGTATTTT
CASSSGLPADTQYF
>TRBJ2-7|-|TRBD1|TRBV9
TGTGCCAGCAGCGTGGACCCCGAACACAGGGGCGAGCAGTACTTC
CASSVDPEHRGEQYF
>TRBJ2-2|-|-|TRBV2
TGTGCCAGCAGCTCACTATACACCGGGGAGCTGTTTTTT
CASSSLYTGELFF
>TRBJ1-1|-|-|TRBV7-9
TGTGCCAGCAGCTCCACCGGGGGGAACACTGAAGCTTTCTTT
CASSSTGGNTEAFF
>TRBJ1-5|-|-|TRBV19
TGTGCCAGTAGTATTGGAGCCAGGGCGGGCAATCAGCCCCAGCATTTT
CASSIGARAGNQPQHF
>TRBJ1-6|-|-|TRBV5-6
TGTGCCAGCAGCCCTATGAGGGGGTCCTATAATTCACCCCTCCACTTT
CASSPMRGSYNSPLHF
>TRBJ1-2|-|TRBD1|TRBV6-5
TGTGCCAGCAGTCCAGACAGGGGAAGATATGGCTACACCTTC
CASSPDRGRYGYTF
>TRBJ1-4|-|-|TRBV15
TGTGCCACCAGCAGAGGGGGGCCCTCTAATGAAAAACTGTTTTTT
CATSRGGPSNEKLFF
>TRBJ1-6|-|-|TRBV7-9
TGTGCCAGCAGCCTGGGAGCGGCCGATAATTCACCCCTCCACTTT
CASSLGAADNSPLHF
>TRBJ1-1|-|-|TRBV4-2
TGTGCCAGCAGCTTGGGGGCCAGGGACACTGAAGCTTTCTTT
CASSLGARDTEAFF
>TRBJ1-1|-|-|TRBV6-5
TGTGCCAGCAGTTACTCGGTCGGGGGACTCGGGCCTGAAGCTTTCTTT
CASSYSVGGLGPEAFF
>TRBJ1-5|-|-|TRBV19
TGTGCCAGTAGTAGTGGGGGGAATCAGCCCCAGCATTTT
CASSSGGNQPQHF
>TRBJ1-1|-|TRBD1|TRBV7-9
TGTGCCAGCAGCAAGACAGGGCTCCGGGGCACTGAAGCTTTCTTT
CASSKTGLRGTEAFF
>TRBJ1-4|-|-|TRBV7-9
TGTGCCAGCAGCTTCGGATCCTCCGGGGAAAAACTGTTTTTT
CASSFGSSGEKLFF
>TRBJ2-5|few|TRBD2|TRBV5-4
TGTGCCACCTACAGACAGCGACTAGCGGGGGGGGCAGTGGAGACCCAGTACTTC
CATYRQRLAGGAVETQYF
>TRBJ2-1|once|-|TRBV2
TGTGCCAGCTGTGTAGGCGTGCACTACAATGAGCAGTTCTTC
CASCVGVHYNEQFF
>TRBJ2-1|once|TRBD1|TRBV10-3
TGTGCCATAAGACAGGGGGCCGATGAGCAGTTCTTC
CAIRQGADEQFF